Listed below are T cell receptor beta chains from one sample, sequenced in a study of CD8 T cells in Susac syndrome. TCRdb called the immunoSEQ multiplex PCR reads again in MiXCR, with one record for every CDR3 protein. The sample shows more than 150,000 distinct CDR3 sequences, 90% to 97% of them seen only once. The sample comprised CD4+ T cells from PBMCs. These receptors all come from a human donor with Susac syndrome. Both conserved end residues are part of each CDR3. A D gene is named only where the DNA matches it firmly. For some rows the clone size is stated as once, few or many, or as a class when expanded; others skip it.

J gene	V gene	clone size	D gene	CDR3 protein	CDR3 DNA
TRBJ1-1	TRBV30	NA	NA	CAWSEGGNTEAFF	TGTGCCTGGAGTGAAGGGGGGAACACTGAAGCTTTCTTT
TRBJ1-1	TRBV9	NA	TRBD1	CASSVVGTASEAFF	TGTGCCAGCAGCGTAGTGGGGACAGCGAGTGAAGCTTTCTTT
TRBJ2-7	TRBV10-3	NA	NA	CAISDMTYEQYF	TGTGCCATCAGTGACATGACCTACGAGCAGTACTTC
TRBJ2-7	TRBV9	NA	NA	CASSVGFDFYYEQYF	TGTGCCAGCAGCGTTGGTTTTGACTTCTACTACGAGCAGTACTTC
TRBJ2-2	TRBV10-3	NA	NA	CAIKPGRYTGELFF	TGTGCCATCAAGCCGGGACGGTACACCGGGGAGCTGTTTTTT
TRBJ2-1	TRBV14	NA	NA	CASSLYDSSYNEQFF	TGTGCCAGCAGCCTATATGACAGCTCCTACAATGAGCAGTTCTTC
TRBJ1-5	TRBV25-1	NA	NA	CASSVGSNQPQHF	TGTGCCAGCAGTGTTGGTAGCAATCAGCCCCAGCATTTT
TRBJ1-1	TRBV18	NA	NA	CASSASAGGGNTEAFF	TGTGCCAGCTCCGCGTCAGCCGGGGGCGGTAACACTGAAGCTTTCTTT
TRBJ2-3	TRBV12-3/TRBV12-4	NA	TRBD1	CASSPGTGFGDTQYF	TGTGCCAGCTCGCCAGGGACAGGGTTTGGAGATACGCAGTATTTT
TRBJ2-7	TRBV6-4	NA	TRBD1	CASSDPSSGTGGTYEQYF	TGTGCCAGCAGTGACCCTAGTTCCGGGACAGGGGGGACCTACGAGCAGTACTTC
TRBJ2-4	TRBV28	NA	TRBD1	CASSLWGQGARDIQYF	TGTGCCAGCAGTCTCTGGGGCCAGGGGGCGAGGGACATTCAGTACTTC
TRBJ1-2	TRBV7-9	once	NA	CASSLMGQGNLGYTF	TGTGCCAGCAGCTTAATGGGGCAGGGTAATCTTGGCTACACCTTC
TRBJ2-2	TRBV7-8	NA	TRBD1	CASSFGTGGPGELFF	TGTGCCAGCAGCTTTGGGACAGGGGGCCCCGGGGAGCTGTTTTTT
TRBJ2-5	TRBV7-9	NA	TRBD2	CASSLGTSGIQETQYF	TGTGCCAGCAGCTTAGGGACTAGCGGAATCCAAGAGACCCAGTACTTC
TRBJ2-7	TRBV20-1	NA	NA	CSATQWPYEQYF	TGCAGTGCTACCCAGTGGCCCTACGAGCAGTACTTC
TRBJ2-1	TRBV6-2/TRBV6-3	NA	NA	CASSLTGGRDEQFF	TGTGCCAGCAGCTTGACGGGGGGCCGGGATGAGCAGTTCTTC
TRBJ2-5	TRBV13	NA	NA	CASSLSTETQYF	TGTGCCAGCAGCTTAAGTACAGAGACCCAGTACTTC
TRBJ2-7	TRBV9	NA	NA	CASSVGPGQNYEQYF	TGTGCCAGCAGCGTAGGACCGGGACAAAACTACGAGCAGTACTTC
TRBJ1-1	TRBV10-1	NA	NA	CASSVFTDVNTEAFF	TGCGCCAGCAGTGTTTTTACCGATGTGAACACTGAAGCTTTCTTT
TRBJ2-3	TRBV5-1	NA	TRBD2	CASSFELAGGPTTDTQYF	TGCGCCAGCAGCTTTGAACTAGCGGGGGGCCCTACCACAGATACGCAGTATTTT
TRBJ2-3	TRBV30	NA	TRBD1	CAWSTGSDTQYF	TGTGCCTGGTCGACAGGGTCAGATACGCAGTATTTT
TRBJ1-1	TRBV28	NA	NA	CAISGEGAFF	TGTGCCATCTCAGGGGAGGGAGCTTTCTTT
TRBJ2-2	TRBV20-1	once	NA	CSAREGGALKLFF	TGCAGTGCTAGGGAGGGTGGAGCTTTAAAGCTGTTTTTT
TRBJ2-5	TRBV14	NA	TRBD1	CASSLRTGGSVTQYF	TGTGCCAGCAGCCTAAGGACAGGGGGCTCGGTGACCCAGTACTTC
TRBJ2-5	TRBV7-2	few	NA	CASSLAQETQYF	TGTGCCAGCAGCTTAGCCCAAGAGACCCAGTACTTC
TRBJ2-1	TRBV9	NA	TRBD2	CASSVLSGGRQFF	TGTGCCAGCAGCGTCCTTAGCGGGGGCAGGCAGTTCTTC
TRBJ2-1	TRBV30	NA	TRBD1	CAWGTEYNEQFF	TGTGCCTGGGGGACAGAGTACAATGAGCAGTTCTTC
TRBJ2-7	TRBV14	NA	NA	CASSQYELISYEQYF	TGTGCCAGCAGCCAGTACGAACTAATAAGCTACGAGCAGTACTTC
TRBJ2-5	TRBV5-1	NA	NA	CASRRDTLETQYF	TGCGCCAGCCGCCGCGACACCTTAGAGACCCAGTACTTC
TRBJ1-2	TRBV5-4	NA	NA	CASSYEWSTNYGYTF	TGTGCCAGCAGCTACGAATGGTCCACCAACTATGGCTACACCTTC
TRBJ2-4	TRBV15	NA	NA	CATSRDSNIQYF	TGTGCCACCAGCAGAGACAGTAACATTCAGTACTTC